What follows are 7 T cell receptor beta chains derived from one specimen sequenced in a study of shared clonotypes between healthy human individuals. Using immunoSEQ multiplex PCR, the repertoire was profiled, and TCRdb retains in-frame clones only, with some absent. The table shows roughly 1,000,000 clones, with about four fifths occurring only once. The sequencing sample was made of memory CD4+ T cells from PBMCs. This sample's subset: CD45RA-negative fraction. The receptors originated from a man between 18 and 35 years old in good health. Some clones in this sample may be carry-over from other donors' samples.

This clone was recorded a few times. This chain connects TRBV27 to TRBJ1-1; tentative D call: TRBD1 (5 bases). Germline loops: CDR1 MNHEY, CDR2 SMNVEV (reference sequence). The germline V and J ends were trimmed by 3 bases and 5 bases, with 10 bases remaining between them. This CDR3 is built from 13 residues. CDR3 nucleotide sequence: TGTGCCAGCAGTTTGGCAGGGAAGACTGAAGCTTTCTTT. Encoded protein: CASSLAGKTEAFF.

The CDR3 region is CASSPGTTSGNTIYF. The DNA for the CDR3 is TGTGCCAGCAGTCCCGGGACAACCTCTGGAAACACCATATATTTT. The rearrangement links TRBV28 to TRBJ1-3; tentatively, D is TRBD1 (6 bases). V lost 5 bases and J 0 bases, leaving 11 bases between the germline ends. CDR3 length: 15 amino acids. The V gene's germline CDR1 is MDHEN and CDR2 SYDVKM.

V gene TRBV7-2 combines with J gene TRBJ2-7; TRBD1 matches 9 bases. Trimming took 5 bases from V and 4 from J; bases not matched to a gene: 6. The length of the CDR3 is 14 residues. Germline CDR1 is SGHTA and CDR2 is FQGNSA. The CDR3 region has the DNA TGTGCCAGCAGCAGCGGGACAGGGATGTACGAGCAGTACTTC. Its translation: CASSSGTGMYEQYF.

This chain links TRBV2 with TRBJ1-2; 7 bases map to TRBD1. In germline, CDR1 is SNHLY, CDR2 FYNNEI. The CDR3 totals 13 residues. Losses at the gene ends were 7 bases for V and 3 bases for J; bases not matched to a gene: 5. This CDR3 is CASKNQGDYGYTF. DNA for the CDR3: TGTGCCAGCAAAAACCAGGGGGACTATGGCTACACCTTC.

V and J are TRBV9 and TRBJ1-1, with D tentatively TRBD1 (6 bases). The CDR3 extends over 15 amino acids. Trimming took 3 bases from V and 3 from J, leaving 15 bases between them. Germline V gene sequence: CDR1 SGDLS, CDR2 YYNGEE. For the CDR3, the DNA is TGTGCCAGCAGCGCGATGATCAGGGGTCACACTGAAGCTTTCTTT. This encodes CASSAMIRGHTEAFF.

CDR3 in amino acids: CASSLDQGKGGETQYF. In DNA form, the CDR3 reads TGTGCCAGCAGCTTGGATCAGGGGAAAGGAGGAGAGACCCAGTACTTC. This chain uses TRBV11-2 with TRBJ2-5; maybe TRBD1 (6 bases). Germline V gene lookup returns CDR1 SGHAT and CDR2 FQNNGV. The CDR3 has 16 residues. The V gene lost 3 bases and the J gene lost 4 bases, with 18 bases spanning the gap.

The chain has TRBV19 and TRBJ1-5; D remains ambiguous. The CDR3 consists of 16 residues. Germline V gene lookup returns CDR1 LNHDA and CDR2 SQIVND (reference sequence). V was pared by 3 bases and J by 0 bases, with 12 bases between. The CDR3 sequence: CASSILRENSNQPQHF. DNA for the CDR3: TGTGCCAGTAGTATTTTACGGGAAAATAGCAATCAGCCCCAGCATTTT.